The 10 T cell receptor beta chains listed next were all sequenced from one sample in a study of T cells in localized non-small cell lung cancer (TCRdb year 2020). The library was built by means of the immunoSEQ multiplex PCR assay. TCRdb carries this immuneACCESS record with in-frame sequences only. Its versions omit some clonotypes, under half of them owing to an unresolved V gene in the studies checked, with the rest unexplained. For this sample the table gives tens of thousands of clones, of which roughly 89% were detected only once. The leading ten clones occupy 15% to 20% of the sample. The material was peripheral blood, obtained before any cancer treatment. The source is a male donor older than 55 with stage III squamous cell lung carcinoma.

This clone was picked up one time. The chain joins TRBV20-1 to TRBJ1-1, with no clear D. CDR3 length: 11 residues. V lost 3 bases, J lost 12 bases, and 14 bases lay in between. CDR1 and CDR2 (germline): DFQATT, SNEGSKA (reference sequence). CDR3 region: CSASQLVSTFF. Here the CDR3 DNA reads TGCAGTGCTAGTCAACTGGTTTCGACTTTCTTT.

This clone was counted at least ten times. V gene TRBV9 combines with J gene TRBJ1-1; TRBD1 aligns across 7 bases. Germline loops: CDR1 SGDLS, CDR2 YYNGEE. The CDR3 extends over 16 amino acids. V lost 3 bases and J lost 0; bases outside the gene matches: 8. The CDR3 sequence is CASSGWPGQMNTEAFF. DNA of the CDR3: TGTGCCAGCAGCGGTTGGCCGGGACAGATGAACACTGAAGCTTTCTTT.

V is TRBV5-8 and J is TRBJ2-7; 7 nucleotides match TRBD1. J gave up 1 base and V 0 bases, and 4 bases lay outside the gene matches. Germline V CDR1 and CDR2: SGHTS, YDEGEE. This CDR3 comprises 15 residues. The CDR3 DNA follows: TGTGCCAGCAGCTTGGGCAGGGGGATATCCTACGAGCAGTACTTC. As protein: CASSLGRGISYEQYF.

V and J are TRBV5-1 and TRBJ2-2; 8 nucleotides line up with TRBD2. The CDR3 covers 17 residues. Per germline, CDR1 SGHRS and CDR2 YFSETQ. The junction had 10 bases not matched to a gene; V was cut back by 2 bases and J by 4 bases. The CDR3 region has the DNA TGCGCCAGCAGCTTTGTTGCGGGAGGAAGAGGCACCGGGGAGCTGTTTTTT. This gives the protein CASSFVAGGRGTGELFF.

This clone has just a few counts. This chain connects TRBV18 to TRBJ2-5; D is undetermined. The germline V gene has CDR1 KGHSH and CDR2 LQKENI. V lost 0 bases, J lost 3 bases, and 14 bases lay in between. This CDR3 spans 16 amino acids. Written as DNA, the CDR3 is TGTGCCAGCTCACCACCAAATAGGCAGCTGAAAGAGACCCAGTACTTC. Its protein product is CASSPPNRQLKETQYF.

The count of this clone is one. The chain combines TRBV28 with TRBJ2-7; 8 positions match TRBD1. Unmatched junction bases numbered 9, after V lost 6 bases and J lost 2 bases. CDR3 length equals 15 residues. From germline, CDR1 is MDHEN and CDR2 SYDVKM. The CDR3 here is CASSRLGQGTYEQYF. CDR3 sequence (DNA): TGTGCCAGCAGCCGTCTCGGACAGGGAACCTACGAGCAGTACTTC.

This rearrangement joins TRBV18 to TRBJ1-4; 9 nucleotides line up with TRBD1. V shed 2 bases and J 3 bases; nucleotides not matched to a gene: 7. Germline loops: CDR1 KGHSH, CDR2 LQKENI. The CDR3 length is 17 residues. CDR3 nucleotides: TGTGCCAGCTCACCATCCCGGGACAGGGCGGCTAATGAAAAACTGTTTTTT. It encodes CASSPSRDRAANEKLFF. Full variable domain (remainder filled in from reference TRBV18 and TRBJ1-4): NAGVMQNPRHLVRRRGQEARLRCSPMKGHSHVYWYRQLPEEGLKFMVYLQKENIIDESGMPKERFSAEFPKEGPSILRIQQVVRGDSAAYFCASSPSRDRAANEKLFFGSGTQLSVL.

V gene TRBV19 combines with J gene TRBJ1-5; D is ambiguous. There are 14 residues in the CDR3. The germline V gene encodes CDR1 LNHDA and CDR2 SQIVND (reference sequence). The germline V and J ends were trimmed by 7 bases and 0 bases, with 10 bases remaining between them. The CDR3 loop reads CASTTFSSNQPQHF. The CDR3 region has the DNA TGTGCCAGTACCACCTTCAGTAGCAATCAGCCCCAGCATTTT.

The rearrangement uses TRBV19 and TRBJ1-2; D unresolved. Germline loops: CDR1 LNHDA, CDR2 SQIVND (reference sequence). V was shortened by 6 bases and J by 0 bases, with 8 bases between the two germline ends. This CDR3 region has 13 residues. CDR3 in DNA: TGTGCCAGTAGGACGGATACTAACTATGGCTACACCTTC. It encodes CASRTDTNYGYTF.

V and J are TRBV19 and TRBJ2-2; 8 nucleotides agree with TRBD2. V shed 8 bases and J 1 base; nucleotides not matched to a gene: 3. The CDR3 is made up of 14 amino acids. Germline loops: CDR1 LNHDA, CDR2 SQIVND (reference sequence). CDR3 in DNA: TGTGCCAGTCGGACTAGCATGAACACCGGGGAGCTGTTTTTT. It encodes CASRTSMNTGELFF.